This section outlines one T cell receptor (beta chain) sequence together with its context. The CDR3 covers 14 residues. V was trimmed by 2 bases and J by 7 bases, leaving 9 bases between them. CDR1 and CDR2 (germline): KGHSH, LQKENI. Produced via immunoSEQ multiplex PCR; TCRdb's table is partial and in-frame only. The sample includes more than 250,000 clones, 85% to 90% of them seen just once. This specimen comes from a study of blood T cell repertoires in COVID-19. The source material was PBMCs or T cells enriched from blood (not recorded which). The clonotype comes from a woman aged 18-29 years with acute COVID-19. The chain combines TRBV18 with TRBJ1-6, with D unresolved. Here the CDR3 DNA reads TGTGCCAGCTCACCAGACAATCGAAATTCACCCCTCCACTTT. This translates into CASSPDNRNSPLHF.